This entry lists 8 T cell receptor beta chains sequenced from one sample in a study of blood T cell repertoires in COVID-19. The protocol was immunoSEQ multiplex PCR, while the TCRdb copy is restricted to in-frame clones and leaves out a portion. The profile shows 150,000 to 170,000 clones, approximately 80% of them singletons. The sequencing input was peripheral blood. These receptors all stem from a woman older than 75 with acute or convalescent COVID-19.

The chain is built from TRBV3-1 (or the pseudogene TRBV3-2) and TRBJ1-4; maybe TRBD1 (5 bases). Germline CDR1 LGHDT, CDR2 YNNKEL (reference sequence). The CDR3 is 16 amino acids. Between the trimmed V and J ends, which lost 4 bases and 5 bases, there was a span of 17 bases. The CDR3 DNA sequence: TGTGCCAGCAGCCCACAAGGGGCGTCGGAAAATGAAAAACTGTTTTTT. Translating it yields CASSPQGASENEKLFF.

In regard to this clone: With a much larger clone just one base away, this may be a read error. The V gene is TRBV6-5, the J gene TRBJ1-1; 7 nucleotides align to TRBD1. The germline V gene encodes CDR1 MNHEY and CDR2 SVGAGI. The V gene end was trimmed by 6 bases and the J gene end by 0 bases; junction bases not matched to a gene: 1. The CDR3 length is 13 residues. As DNA, the CDR3 is TGTGCCAGCAGCGGACAGGTGAACACTGAAGCTTTCTTT. Protein sequence: CASSGQVNTEAFF.

V usage is TRBV7-8 and J usage is TRBJ2-1; the D gene is possibly TRBD2 (5 bases). CDR1 is SGHVS, CDR2 FQNEAQ, per germline. There are 16 residues in the CDR3. Trimming pared 0 bases from V and 3 bases from J, leaving 12 bases between. CDR3 DNA sequence: TGTGCCAGCAGCTTAGCGGTAGCGTGGAACTACAATGAGCAGTTCTTC. This sequence encodes CASSLAVAWNYNEQFF.

The chain combines TRBV7-8 with TRBJ1-5; 8 nucleotides agree with TRBD1. Looked up from germline, CDR1 is SGHVS and CDR2 is FQNEAQ. V dropped 5 bases and J dropped 5; count of bases not matched to a gene: 8. The CDR3 runs to 15 residues. CDR3 protein: CASSPRTGSDQPQHF. The CDR3, as DNA: TGTGCCAGCAGCCCCCGGACAGGGTCTGATCAGCCCCAGCATTTT.

V and J are TRBV5-4 and TRBJ1-2; 7 bases align to TRBD1. This CDR3 has 17 amino acids. Germline lookup yields CDR1 SGHNT and CDR2 YYREEE (reference sequence). Trimming at V came to 2 bases and at J to 2 bases, leaving 12 bases not matched to a gene. This CDR3 reads CASSFKNRDSPNYGYTF. CDR3 sequence (DNA): TGTGCCAGCAGCTTTAAAAACCGGGACAGTCCAAACTATGGCTACACCTTC.

V and J are TRBV7-9 and TRBJ2-3, with 8 bases that match TRBD1. CDR1 SEHNR and CDR2 FQNEAQ come from the germline V gene (reference sequence). CDR3 size: 19 residues. V shed 5 bases and J 1 base; nucleotides not matched to a gene: 17. The CDR3 loop reads CASSVGSWGTGARTDTQYF. Here the CDR3 DNA reads TGTGCCAGCAGCGTCGGGTCGTGGGGGACAGGAGCCCGCACAGATACGCAGTATTTT.

V gene TRBV28 combines with J gene TRBJ2-1; D possibly corresponds to TRBD1 (6 bases). The CDR3 sequence is 17 residues long. Germline CDR1 MDHEN, CDR2 SYDVKM. The germline V and J ends were trimmed by 6 bases and 9 bases, with 27 bases remaining between them. CDR3: CASRGPVGQSFLGEQFF. DNA for the CDR3: TGTGCCAGCAGGGGCCCGGTAGGACAGTCCTTCTTGGGTGAGCAGTTCTTC.

The chain employs TRBV11-3 and TRBJ1-3; 7 bases are a match to TRBD1. This CDR3 is built from 17 residues. The V gene end was trimmed by 2 bases and the J gene end by 0 bases; junction bases not matched to a gene: 7. Germline V gives CDR1 SGHNT, CDR2 YENEEA. The CDR3 DNA reads TGTGCCAGCAGCTTAAGGGCATGGGACAGCTCTGGAAACACCATATATTTT. Translated, it gives CASSLRAWDSSGNTIYF.